Listed below are T cell receptor beta chains from one sample, sequenced in a study of cytomegalovirus exposure and HLA in healthy donors. Some clones are missing from TCRdb's copy, which holds only in-frame ones; the method was immunoSEQ multiplex PCR. The top ten clones hold over 1.1% of a sample with about 60,000 clones, about 89% of them seen once. The sequenced sample consisted of PBMCs. The receptors originated from a young man in good health and CMV-seronegative. Each CDR3 is given with its conserved first and last residue. A D gene is named only where the DNA matches it firmly. A row's size may be missing; if present it is once, few, many or a size class.

j_gene	v_gene	d_gene	abundance	CDR3nt	CDR3aa
TRBJ1-1	TRBV30	-	-	TGTGCCTGGAGTAGGGGGGGGGACACTGAAGCTTTCTTT	CAWSRGGDTEAFF
TRBJ2-1	TRBV29-1	TRBD2	-	TGCAGCGTGGTCGGGACTAGCGGGGGTAACAATGAGCAGTTCTTC	CSVVGTSGGNNEQFF
TRBJ1-1	TRBV19	-	-	TGTGCCTCTCCAAACAGGGAAGGAAACACTGAAGCTTTCTTT	CASPNREGNTEAFF
TRBJ1-1	TRBV18	-	-	TGTGCCAGCTCACCTCAACCACAGGGGAACACTGAAGCTTTCTTT	CASSPQPQGNTEAFF
TRBJ1-4	TRBV6-5	TRBD1	-	TGTGCCAGCAGCCCCGGGACAGGACGTAATGAAAAACTGTTTTTT	CASSPGTGRNEKLFF
TRBJ2-3	TRBV6-1	TRBD2	-	TGTGCCAGCAGCAAGACTAGCGGGGGGGCAGATACGCAGTATTTT	CASSKTSGGADTQYF
TRBJ2-1	TRBV27	-	-	TGTGCCAGCAGTTTGTCCCCAGGGAATGAGCAGTTCTTC	CASSLSPGNEQFF
TRBJ2-7	TRBV7-9	-	once	TGTGCCAGCAGCCCCGCGGGGCCGGGGTCCTACGAGCAGTACTTC	CASSPAGPGSYEQYF
TRBJ2-2	TRBV4-2	TRBD1	-	TGTGCCAGCAGCCAAGGGACAGGCGACATCGGGGAGCTGTTTTTT	CASSQGTGDIGELFF
TRBJ1-2	TRBV5-1	-	-	TGCGCCAGCAGCCTTGCTGGACAGAACTATGGCTACACCTTC	CASSLAGQNYGYTF
TRBJ2-2	TRBV11-2	TRBD2	once	TGTGCCAGCAGCATAGCGGGGGGGCTCGCCGGGGAGCTGTTTTTT	CASSIAGGLAGELFF
TRBJ2-5	TRBV5-1	TRBD2	-	TGCGCCAGCAGCCCGAGGACTAGCGGGACAGAGACCCAGTACTTC	CASSPRTSGTETQYF
TRBJ2-2	TRBV6-4	TRBD2	-	TGTGCCAGCAGCCATAGCGGGGGGGCCACCGGGGAGCTGTTTTTT	CASSHSGGATGELFF
TRBJ2-2	TRBV10-2	TRBD2	-	TGCGCCAGCACTGCTAGCGGGGGGGCCGGGGAGCTGTTTTTT	CASTASGGAGELFF
TRBJ1-4	TRBV5-1	-	-	TGCGCCAGCAGCTTGGCCGGTTCTGCGGGACTGTTTTTT	CASSLAGSAGLFF
TRBJ1-5	TRBV5-1	-	-	TGCGCCAGCAGCTTTGGACTGAATCAGCCCCAGCATTTT	CASSFGLNQPQHF
TRBJ2-1	TRBV30	-	-	TGTGCCTCAAGGGGGGGTGAGCAGTTCTTC	CASRGGEQFF
TRBJ1-2	TRBV5-5	TRBD1	-	TGTGCCAGCAGCTTGAGCAGGGGGGTCGGCTACACCTTC	CASSLSRGVGYTF
TRBJ1-2	TRBV6-5	-	-	TGTGCCAGCAGTTACCGTGGGGCGACTGGCTACACCTTC	CASSYRGATGYTF
TRBJ2-1	TRBV10-2	TRBD2	-	TGCGCCAGCAGTGGGTTAGCGGGGGGTCCCGGGGAGCAGTTCTTC	CASSGLAGGPGEQFF
TRBJ2-5	TRBV14	-	-	TGTGCCAGCAGCCAAGTGCGGGCAGGACAAGAGACCCAGTACTTC	CASSQVRAGQETQYF
TRBJ1-2	TRBV15	-	-	TGTGCCACCAGCGAAGGGGGTAACTATGGCTACACCTTC	CATSEGGNYGYTF
TRBJ2-2	TRBV5-1	-	-	TGCGCCAGCAGCTCAGAGGGGGACACCGGGGAGCTGTTTTTT	CASSSEGDTGELFF
TRBJ1-2	TRBV6-5	TRBD1	-	TGTGCCAGCAGTTACTCAGGGGGCTTAGGCTATGGCTACACCTTC	CASSYSGGLGYGYTF
TRBJ2-3	TRBV11-2	-	-	TGTGCCAGCAGCTTAGGAGGGGATACGCAGTATTTT	CASSLGGDTQYF
TRBJ2-5	TRBV7-9	TRBD2	-	TGTGCCAGCAGCTCCCCGGGGCGGGGGGCGGAGACCCAGTACTTC	CASSSPGRGAETQYF
TRBJ2-7	TRBV7-3	-	-	TGTGCCAGCAGTCCCTCAGCTAGCGAGGCCTACGAGCAGTACTTC	CASSPSASEAYEQYF
TRBJ2-6	TRBV6-6	-	-	TGTGCCAGCAGTACAGTCTCTGGGGCCAACGTCCTGACTTTC	CASSTVSGANVLTF
TRBJ2-5	TRBV9	TRBD1	-	TGTGCCAGCAGCGGGAACAGGGGGCAGGGTGAGACCCAGTACTTC	CASSGNRGQGETQYF
TRBJ2-2	TRBV2	-	few	TGTGCCAGCAGTGTCAGGCCGAACACCGGGGAGCTGTTTTTT	CASSVRPNTGELFF
TRBJ2-1	TRBV6-4	TRBD2	-	TGTGCCAGCAGTTTCCTCCCGGGGGGGCTTTACAATGAGCAGTTCTTC	CASSFLPGGLYNEQFF
TRBJ1-1	TRBV25-1	-	few	TGTGCCAGCAGTGACCGAACGAACAGCTATGAAGCTTTCTTT	CASSDRTNSYEAFF
TRBJ1-5	TRBV28	-	once	TGTGCCAGCGGCAACAGGGGCAATCAGCCCCAGCATTTT	CASGNRGNQPQHF
TRBJ2-7	TRBV28	TRBD1	-	TGTGCCAGCAGTGTCGACAGGGTGAACGAGCAGTACTTC	CASSVDRVNEQYF
TRBJ2-1	TRBV4-1	TRBD2	-	TGCGCCAGCAGCCCAATAGCGGGGGGGGTTAGCTCCTACAATGAGCAGTTCTTC	CASSPIAGGVSSYNEQFF
TRBJ1-1	TRBV19	-	once	TGTGCCAGTACCACAGGATACACTGAAGCTTTCTTT	CASTTGYTEAFF
TRBJ2-1	TRBV18	-	-	TGTGCCAGCTCACCATTGTCGGGGGATGAGCAGTTCTTC	CASSPLSGDEQFF
TRBJ2-3	TRBV11-3	-	-	TGTGCCAGCAGCTTAGGACTAGCAGATACGCAGTATTTT	CASSLGLADTQYF
TRBJ1-4	TRBV7-9	-	once	TGTGCCAGCAGCCCGAAGACAAATTATGAAAAACTGTTTTTT	CASSPKTNYEKLFF
TRBJ2-5	TRBV7-3	TRBD1	-	TGTGCCAGCAGCCAACAGGGGCCGGGGGAGACCCAGTACTTC	CASSQQGPGETQYF
TRBJ2-7	TRBV9	TRBD1	-	TGTGCCAGCAGCGTAGGTGGACAGGCAACCTACGAGCAGTACTTC	CASSVGGQATYEQYF
TRBJ2-7	TRBV7-9	TRBD1	-	TGTGCCAGCAGCTTTTCGGGACAGGAAGAGTACGAGCAGTACTTC	CASSFSGQEEYEQYF
TRBJ1-2	TRBV6-5	-	-	TGTGCCAGCAGCCGAGACAGCAACTATGGCTACACCTTC	CASSRDSNYGYTF
TRBJ1-4	TRBV2	TRBD1	-	TGTGCCAGCAGCCGGACAGGGGCTGCAAAAAAACTGTTTTTT	CASSRTGAAKKLFF
TRBJ2-1	TRBV2	TRBD2	-	TGTGCCAGGACTAGCGCCGGGGGTGAGCAGTTCTTC	CARTSAGGEQFF
TRBJ2-7	TRBV7-2	TRBD1	-	TGTGCCAGCAGCTTAGTTGGCGGGGCAGGGGGCTACGAACAGTACTTC	CASSLVGGAGGYEQYF
TRBJ2-3	TRBV6-1	TRBD2	-	TGTGCCAGCAGTGAGGAAGCGCGCGGGGGAGATACGCAGTATTTT	CASSEEARGGDTQYF
TRBJ1-2	TRBV9	-	-	TGTGCCAGCAGCGTAGCTGGACAGACCTATGGCCACACCTTC	CASSVAGQTYGHTF
TRBJ2-3	TRBV5-6	-	few	TGTGCCAGCAGCCTAGACAGCTACACAGATACGCAGTATTTT	CASSLDSYTDTQYF
TRBJ2-3	TRBV10-2	-	-	TGCGCCAGCCACCCGGGACAAAGCACAGATACGCAGTATTTT	CASHPGQSTDTQYF